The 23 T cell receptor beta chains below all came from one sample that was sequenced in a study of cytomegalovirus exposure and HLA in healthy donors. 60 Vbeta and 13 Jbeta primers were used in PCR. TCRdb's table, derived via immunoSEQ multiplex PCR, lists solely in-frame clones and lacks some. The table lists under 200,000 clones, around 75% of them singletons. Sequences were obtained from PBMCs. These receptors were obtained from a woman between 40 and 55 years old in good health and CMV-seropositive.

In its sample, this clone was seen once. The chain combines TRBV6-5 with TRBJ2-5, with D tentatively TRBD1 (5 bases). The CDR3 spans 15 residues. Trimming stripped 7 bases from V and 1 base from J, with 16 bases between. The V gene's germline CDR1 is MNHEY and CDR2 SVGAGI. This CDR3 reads CASTPLAGLQETQYF. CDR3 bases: TGTGCCAGCACCCCTCTGGCAGGGCTCCAAGAGACCCAGTACTTC.

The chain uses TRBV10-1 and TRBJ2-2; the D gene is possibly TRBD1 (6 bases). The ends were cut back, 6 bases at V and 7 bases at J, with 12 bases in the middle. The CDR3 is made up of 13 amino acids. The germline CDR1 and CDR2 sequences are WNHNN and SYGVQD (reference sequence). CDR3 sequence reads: CASSNIRGGELFF. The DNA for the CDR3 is TGCGCCAGCAGCAATATCAGGGGCGGGGAGCTGTTTTTT.

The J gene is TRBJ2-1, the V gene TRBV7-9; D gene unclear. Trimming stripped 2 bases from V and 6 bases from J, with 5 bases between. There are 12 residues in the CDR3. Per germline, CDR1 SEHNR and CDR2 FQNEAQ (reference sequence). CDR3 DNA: TGTGCCAGCAGCTTATCCGGCAATGAGCAGTTCTTC. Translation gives CASSLSGNEQFF.

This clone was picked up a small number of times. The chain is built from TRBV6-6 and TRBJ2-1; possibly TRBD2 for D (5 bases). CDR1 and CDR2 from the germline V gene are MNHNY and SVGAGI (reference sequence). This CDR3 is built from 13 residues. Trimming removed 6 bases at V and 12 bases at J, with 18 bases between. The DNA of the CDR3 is TGTGCCAGCAGCTACGAGGCGGGTAGCCTGCAGTTCTTC. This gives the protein CASSYEAGSLQFF.

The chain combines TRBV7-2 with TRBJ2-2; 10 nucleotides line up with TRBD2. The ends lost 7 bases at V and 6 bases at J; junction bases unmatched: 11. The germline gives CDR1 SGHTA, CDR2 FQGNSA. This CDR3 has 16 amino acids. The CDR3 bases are TGTGCCAGCACCCTACGAGCGGGAGGGCTCGCCGGGGAGCTGTTTTTT. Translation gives CASTLRAGGLAGELFF.

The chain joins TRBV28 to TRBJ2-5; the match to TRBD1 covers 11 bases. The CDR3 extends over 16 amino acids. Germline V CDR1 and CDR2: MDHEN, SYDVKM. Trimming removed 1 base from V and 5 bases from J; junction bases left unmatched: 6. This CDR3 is CASSLYGTGGGETQYF. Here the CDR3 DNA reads TGTGCCAGCAGTTTATATGGGACAGGGGGAGGTGAGACCCAGTACTTC.

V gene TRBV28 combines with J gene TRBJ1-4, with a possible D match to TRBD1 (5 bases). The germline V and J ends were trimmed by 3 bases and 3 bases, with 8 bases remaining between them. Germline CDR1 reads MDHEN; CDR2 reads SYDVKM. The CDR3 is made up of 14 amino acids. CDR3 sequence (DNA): TGTGCCAGCAGTTTGGTACAGGCTAATGAAAAACTGTTTTTT. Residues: CASSLVQANEKLFF.

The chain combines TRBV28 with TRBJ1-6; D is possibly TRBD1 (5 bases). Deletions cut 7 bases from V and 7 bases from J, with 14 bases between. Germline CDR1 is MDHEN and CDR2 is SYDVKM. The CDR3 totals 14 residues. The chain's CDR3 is CASKEGSGNSPLHF. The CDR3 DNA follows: TGTGCCAGCAAGGAGGGGTCGGGGAATTCACCCCTCCACTTT.

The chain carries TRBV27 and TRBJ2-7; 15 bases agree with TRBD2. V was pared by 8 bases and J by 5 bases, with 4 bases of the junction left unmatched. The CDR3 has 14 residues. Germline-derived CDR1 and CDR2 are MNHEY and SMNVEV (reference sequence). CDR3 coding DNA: TGTGCCAGCCGGACTAGCGGGAGGGCCCACGAGCAGTACTTC. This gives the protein CASRTSGRAHEQYF.

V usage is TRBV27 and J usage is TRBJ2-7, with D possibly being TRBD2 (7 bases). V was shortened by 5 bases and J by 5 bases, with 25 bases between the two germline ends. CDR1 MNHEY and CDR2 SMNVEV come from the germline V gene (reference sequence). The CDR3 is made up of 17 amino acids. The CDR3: CASSHLGGRPLGDEQYF. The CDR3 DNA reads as TGTGCCAGCAGTCACCTGGGGGGGCGCCCCTTGGGTGACGAGCAGTACTTC.

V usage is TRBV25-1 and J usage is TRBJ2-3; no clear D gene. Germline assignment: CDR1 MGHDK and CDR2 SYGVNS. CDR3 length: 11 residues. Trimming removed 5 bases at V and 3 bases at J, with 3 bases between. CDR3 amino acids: CASSLTDTQYF. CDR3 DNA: TGTGCCAGCAGTCTAACAGATACGCAGTATTTT.

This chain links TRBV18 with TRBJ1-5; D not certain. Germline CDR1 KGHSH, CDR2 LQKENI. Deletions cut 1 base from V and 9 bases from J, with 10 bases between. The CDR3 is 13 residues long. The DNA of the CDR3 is TGTGCCAGCTCACCACTCGGGGAAGGGCCCCAGCATTTT. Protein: CASSPLGEGPQHF.

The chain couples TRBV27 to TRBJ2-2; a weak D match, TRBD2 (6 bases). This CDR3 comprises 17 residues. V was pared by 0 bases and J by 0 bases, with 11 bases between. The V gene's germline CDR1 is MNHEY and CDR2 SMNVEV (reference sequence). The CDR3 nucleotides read TGTGCCAGCAGTTTATCGGTAGCGGTAGCGAACACCGGGGAGCTGTTTTTT. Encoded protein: CASSLSVAVANTGELFF.

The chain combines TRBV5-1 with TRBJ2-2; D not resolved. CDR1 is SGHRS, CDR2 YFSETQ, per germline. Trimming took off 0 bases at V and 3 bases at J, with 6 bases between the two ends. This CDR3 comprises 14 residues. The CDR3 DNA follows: TGCGCCAGCAGCTTGGGACTCCACACCGGGGAGCTGTTTTTT. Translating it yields CASSLGLHTGELFF.

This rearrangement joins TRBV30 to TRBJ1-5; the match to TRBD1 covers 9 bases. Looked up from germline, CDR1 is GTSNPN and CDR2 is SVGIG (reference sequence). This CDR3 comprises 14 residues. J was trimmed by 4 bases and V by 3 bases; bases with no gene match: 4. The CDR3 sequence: CAWRLTGGNQPQHF. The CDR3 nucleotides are TGTGCCTGGAGATTGACAGGGGGGAATCAGCCCCAGCATTTT. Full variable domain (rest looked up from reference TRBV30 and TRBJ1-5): SQTIHQWPATLVQPVGSPLSLECTVEGTSNPNLYWYRQAAGRGLQLLFYSVGIGQISSEVPQNLSASRPQDRQFILSSKKLLLSDSGFYLCAWRLTGGNQPQHFGDGTRLSIL.

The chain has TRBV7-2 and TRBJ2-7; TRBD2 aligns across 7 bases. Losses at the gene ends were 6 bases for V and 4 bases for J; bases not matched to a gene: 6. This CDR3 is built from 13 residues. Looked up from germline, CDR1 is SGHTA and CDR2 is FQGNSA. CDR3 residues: CASSSAGFYEQYF. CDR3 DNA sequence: TGTGCCAGCAGTTCAGCGGGGTTTTACGAGCAGTACTTC.

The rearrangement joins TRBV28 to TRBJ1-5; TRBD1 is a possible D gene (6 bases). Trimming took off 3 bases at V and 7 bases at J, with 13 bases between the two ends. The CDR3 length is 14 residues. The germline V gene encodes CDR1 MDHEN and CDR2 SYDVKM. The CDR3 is CASSFGGRTQPQHF. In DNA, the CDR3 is TGTGCCAGCAGTTTCGGGGGGCGCACCCAGCCCCAGCATTTT. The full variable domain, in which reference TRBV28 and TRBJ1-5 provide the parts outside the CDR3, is DVKVTQSSRYLVKRTGEKVFLECVQDMDHENMFWYRQDPGLGLRLIYFSYDVKMKEKGDIPEGYSVSREKKERFSLILESASTNQTSMYLCASSFGGRTQPQHFGDGTRLSIL.

The CDR3 DNA reads as TGTGCCAGCAGGAAGGGACAGGGGGACTATGGCTACACCTTC. As protein: CASRKGQGDYGYTF. The chain has TRBV7-9 and TRBJ1-2; the match to TRBD1 covers 11 bases. The germline V gene has CDR1 SEHNR and CDR2 FQNEAQ (reference sequence). The CDR3 runs 14 residues. After removal of 6 bases from V and 3 bases from J, the junction contained 3 bases not matched to a gene.

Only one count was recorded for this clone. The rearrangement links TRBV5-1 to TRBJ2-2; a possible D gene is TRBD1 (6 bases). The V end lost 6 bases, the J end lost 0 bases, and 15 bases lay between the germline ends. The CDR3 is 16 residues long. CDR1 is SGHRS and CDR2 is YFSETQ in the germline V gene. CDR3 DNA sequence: TGCGCCAGCACCCCTGGCAGGGGATCGAACACCGGGGAGCTGTTTTTT. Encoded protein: CASTPGRGSNTGELFF.

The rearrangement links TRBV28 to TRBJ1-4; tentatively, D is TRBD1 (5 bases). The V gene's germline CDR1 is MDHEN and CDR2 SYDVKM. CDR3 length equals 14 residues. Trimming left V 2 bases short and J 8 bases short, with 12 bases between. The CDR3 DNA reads TGTGCCAGCAGTTTAGGTAGGGGTAGGGAAAAACTGTTTTTT. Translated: CASSLGRGREKLFF.

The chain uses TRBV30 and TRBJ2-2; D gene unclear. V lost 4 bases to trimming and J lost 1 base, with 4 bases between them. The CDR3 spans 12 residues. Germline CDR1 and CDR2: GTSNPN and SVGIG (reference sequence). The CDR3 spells CAWTGNTGELFF. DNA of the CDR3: TGTGCCTGGACGGGGAACACCGGGGAGCTGTTTTTT.

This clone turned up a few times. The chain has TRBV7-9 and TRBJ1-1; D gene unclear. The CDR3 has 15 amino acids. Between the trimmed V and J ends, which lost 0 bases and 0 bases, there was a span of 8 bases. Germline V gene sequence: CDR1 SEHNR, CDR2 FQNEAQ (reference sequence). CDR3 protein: CASSLASGMNTEAFF. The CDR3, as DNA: TGTGCCAGCAGCTTAGCCTCAGGTATGAACACTGAAGCTTTCTTT.

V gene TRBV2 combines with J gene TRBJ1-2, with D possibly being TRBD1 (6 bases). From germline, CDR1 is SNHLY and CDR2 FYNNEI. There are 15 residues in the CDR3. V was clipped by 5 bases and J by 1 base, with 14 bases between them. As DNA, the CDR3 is TGTGCCAGCAGTCTGACAGGCGGGTATAACTATGGCTACACCTTC. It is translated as CASSLTGGYNYGYTF.